This TCR beta chain came from a study of TIL therapy for anti-PD-1-resistant metastatic lung cancer. V was trimmed by 9 bases and J by 3 bases, leaving 19 bases between them. The CDR3 spans 15 residues. From germline, CDR1 is ENHRY and CDR2 SYGVKD. The time point here: pre-treatment sample, taken before nivolumab and TIL therapy. Most excised metastases sampled were pleural nodules or supraclavicular lymph nodes. The libraries were made with immunoSEQ v3. Assay used: immunoSEQ multiplex PCR; TCRdb lists only in-frame clones, some missing. The sample has roughly 2,400 clones; roughly 75% are singletons. This clone turned up a few times.

The source was tumor tissue, collected at baseline. The chain carries TRBV10-3 and TRBJ2-3; weak D call: TRBD2 (6 bases). This clonotype was obtained from a person aged 25-85 years with non-small cell lung cancer. Some clones in this sample may be carry-over from other donors' samples. In DNA, the CDR3 is TGTGCCATTGCCCCCCACTTTAGCGGTACAGATACGCAGTATTTT. Residues: CAIAPHFSGTDTQYF.